Listed here are 17 T cell receptor beta chains from one sample, sequenced in a study of T cells in Graves' hyperthyroidism and ophthalmopathy. There were TCR beta CDR3 regions amplified from RNA transcripts. First-round RT-PCR with HTBI primers amplified the TCR CDR3 region. In TCRdb, the multiplex PCR reads were re-called with MiXCR into one record per CDR3 protein. This sample has approximately 400,000 distinct CDR3 sequences, with roughly 25% found just once. What was sequenced was blood. These receptors were obtained from a man aged 50 or older with Graves' hyperthyroidism.

As to this clonotype: Given a much more abundant clone one base away, this may be a read error. The chain recombines TRBV12-3 or TRBV12-4 with TRBJ2-5; D remains unclear. The CDR3 contains 12 residues. V was cut by 5 bases and J by 2 bases, with 6 bases left in between. The CDR3 nucleotides are TGTGCCAGCAGTGAAAAACAAGAGACCCAGTACTTC. It specifies CASSEKQETQYF.

The genes are TRBV9 and TRBJ2-3, with D possibly being TRBD2 (5 bases). CDR3 length equals 13 residues. V was trimmed by 2 bases and J by 2 bases, leaving 6 bases between them. Germline V lookup: CDR1 SGDLS, CDR2 YYNGEE. The DNA for the CDR3 is TGTGCCAGCAGCGTGGACTTCACAGATACGCAGTATTTT. Translation: CASSVDFTDTQYF.

The sample holds many counts of this clonotype. The chain combines TRBV28 with TRBJ2-7; TRBD1 might be the D (5 bases). The germline V gene encodes CDR1 MDHEN and CDR2 SYDVKM. The CDR3 covers 12 residues. V was clipped by 7 bases and J by 2 bases, with 9 bases between them. Written as DNA, the CDR3 is TGTGCCAGCAACCAGGGCGCCTACGAGCAGTACTTC. This encodes CASNQGAYEQYF.

Many counts were recorded for this clonotype. The chain uses TRBV2 and TRBJ2-1, with 11 positions matching TRBD1. CDR1 is SNHLY, CDR2 FYNNEI, per germline. The CDR3 consists of 15 residues. J gave up 9 bases and V 5 bases, and 9 bases lay outside the gene matches. The chain's CDR3 is CASSIGQGARSEQFF. Written as DNA, the CDR3 is TGTGCCAGCAGTATTGGACAGGGGGCGCGTAGTGAGCAGTTCTTC.

The chain joins TRBV12-5 to TRBJ2-1, with 8 bases that match TRBD1. The CDR3 totals 15 residues. V lost 4 bases, J lost 7 bases, and 9 bases stayed unmatched. CDR1 and CDR2 (germline): LGHNT, FRNRAP. In DNA, the CDR3 is TGTGCTAGTGGTTCCGGACAGGGAGCCCCAAATGAGCAGTTCTTC. Translating gives CASGSGQGAPNEQFF.

This chain joins TRBV5-1 and TRBJ2-2; 7 nucleotides agree with TRBD1. The CDR3 contains 14 residues. V was pared by 4 bases and J by 5 bases, with 5 bases of the junction left unmatched. CDR1 and CDR2 from the germline V gene are SGHRS and YFSETQ. CDR3 sequence: CASSIYRGTGELFF. CDR3 in DNA: TGCGCCAGCAGCATTTACAGGGGTACCGGGGAGCTGTTTTTT.

V usage is TRBV27 and J usage is TRBJ2-5; D is possibly TRBD1 (5 bases). The CDR3 runs to 14 residues. Germline assignment: CDR1 MNHEY and CDR2 SMNVEV (reference sequence). V shed 6 bases and J shed 2 bases, with 13 bases lying between them. CDR3 sequence: CASRNQGWQETQYF. The DNA for the CDR3 is TGTGCCAGCAGGAATCAGGGCTGGCAAGAGACCCAGTACTTC.

This clonotype was observed many times. This sequence joins TRBV28 and TRBJ1-6, with D possibly matching TRBD1 (5 bases). CDR1 is MDHEN and CDR2 is SYDVKM in the germline V gene. The CDR3 spans 15 residues. The V end lost 5 bases, the J end lost 1 base, and 9 bases lay between the germline ends. The CDR3, as DNA: TGTGCCAGCAGTACGGGGCCGTCCTATAATTCACCCCTCCACTTT. Amino acid sequence: CASSTGPSYNSPLHF.

The chain joins TRBV20-1 to TRBJ2-5; 13 nucleotides match TRBD2. The V segment lost 6 bases and the J segment 5 bases; nucleotides outside the gene matches: 9. The CDR3 covers 15 residues. CDR1 is DFQATT, CDR2 SNEGSKA, per germline (reference sequence). CDR3 sequence reads: CSADGLAGDYETQYF. The CDR3 nucleotides read TGCAGTGCGGATGGACTAGCGGGAGACTACGAGACCCAGTACTTC.

As to this clonotype: A clone one base away is much larger, so this may be a read error. The V call is TRBV2, the J call TRBJ2-1, with TRBD1 identical over 7 bases. The V and J ends lost 7 bases and 8 bases, in that order; junction bases with no gene match: 11. The V gene's germline CDR1 is SNHLY and CDR2 FYNNEI. The CDR3 covers 14 residues. The CDR3 DNA follows: TGTGCCAGCAACCCCCGACAGGGATGCGATGAGCAGTTCTTC. Translated: CASNPRQGCDEQFF.

This clonotype was seen ten or more times. This rearrangement joins TRBV2 to TRBJ2-1; D not certain. Trimming stripped 5 bases from V and 8 bases from J, with 10 bases between. The germline V gene encodes CDR1 SNHLY and CDR2 FYNNEI. CDR3 size: 12 residues. The CDR3 region has the DNA TGTGCCAGCAGTTCCCAACTCGATGAGCAGTTCTTC. It encodes CASSSQLDEQFF.

There are a few counts of this clonotype. This chain joins TRBV20-1 and TRBJ2-1; 8 nucleotides match TRBD2. The germline gives CDR1 DFQATT, CDR2 SNEGSKA (reference sequence). The junction had 13 bases not matched to a gene; V was cut back by 6 bases and J by 0 bases. The CDR3 runs 17 residues. CDR3 nucleotides: TGCAGTGCCCGAGGGTGGGCTAGCGGGTTCTCCTACAATGAGCAGTTCTTC. Encoded protein: CSARGWASGFSYNEQFF.

This clonotype was counted ten times or more. V is TRBV20-1 and J is TRBJ1-1; 8 bases are shared with TRBD1. Losses at the gene ends were 2 bases for V and 5 bases for J; bases not matched to a gene: 10. Per germline, CDR1 DFQATT and CDR2 SNEGSKA (reference sequence). CDR3 size: 15 residues. The CDR3, as DNA: TGCAGTGCTAGAAGACAGGGGTTAAGGCAAACTGAAGCTTTCTTT. This codes for CSARRQGLRQTEAFF.

This clonotype was found a few times. The chain links TRBV7-9 to TRBJ1-1, with unresolved D. Germline CDR1 SEHNR, CDR2 FQNEAQ (reference sequence). This CDR3 is built from 14 residues. The V and J ends lost 3 bases and 8 bases respectively, with 16 bases between them. The CDR3 sequence: CASSLGVGGREAFF. The CDR3 DNA sequence: TGTGCCAGCAGCTTGGGCGTCGGTGGCAGGGAAGCTTTCTTT.

The J gene is TRBJ1-2, the V gene TRBV6-5; D is undetermined. Trimming shortened V by 2 bases and J by 3 bases, and 13 bases separated the two germline ends. CDR1 is MNHEY and CDR2 is SVGAGI in the germline V gene. The CDR3 loop spans 15 amino acids. CDR3 protein: CASSYGPRGDYGYTF. The CDR3 DNA sequence: TGTGCCAGCAGTTACGGGCCCCGAGGAGACTATGGCTACACCTTC.

There are a few counts of this clonotype. The chain is built from TRBV5-8 and TRBJ1-1; no clear D. Germline-derived CDR1 and CDR2 are SGHTS and YDEGEE. Trimming took off 9 bases at V and 5 bases at J, with 14 bases between the two ends. CDR3 length: 12 residues. In DNA form, the CDR3 reads TGTGCCACCGGGAACTCTCGAACTGAAGCTTTCTTT. This gives the protein CATGNSRTEAFF.

V is TRBV3-1 and J is TRBJ2-1, with D perhaps matching TRBD2 (5 bases). The ends were cut back, 1 base at V and 7 bases at J, with 11 bases in the middle. The CDR3 extends over 14 amino acids. Germline V lookup: CDR1 LGHDT, CDR2 YNNKEL (reference sequence). CDR3 DNA sequence: TGTGCCAGCAGCCAAGGGAGCGGAAGGAATGAGCAGTTCTTC. Translating gives CASSQGSGRNEQFF.